The sequence of this TCR beta chain was determined in a study of OX40 agonist ivuxolimab in advanced cancers. Germline-derived CDR1 and CDR2 are SGHTA and FQGNSA. V dropped 4 bases and J dropped 7 bases, with 11 bases sitting between them. CDR3 length: 12 amino acids. This clone was detected only a few times. Its target is not known. Study results and caveats: CD4+ and CD8+ blood T cells expanded clonally by week 6 at 0.1 to 3.0 mg/kg.

Some clones are missing from TCRdb's copy, which holds only in-frame ones; the method was immunoSEQ multiplex PCR. The sample contains under 95,000 clones, around 85% of which appear only once. This chain links TRBV7-2 with TRBJ2-7; D might be TRBD2 (5 bases). The receptor was derived from an adult with an advanced solid tumor such as melanoma, head and neck, liver or kidney cancer. The input for sequencing was CD4+ or CD8+ T cells sorted from blood, taken in a trial of the OX40 agonist ivuxolimab. The DNA of the CDR3 is TGTGCCAGCAGCTCCGGCGGGCGGGAGCAGTACTTC. Translated: CASSSGGREQYF.